A few counts support the clone carrying this TCR beta chain. Arm-PCR of CDR3 regions with iRepertoire HTBI primers generated TCR beta libraries. One entry per CDR3 protein results from TCRdb running MiXCR on the multiplex PCR reads. The table includes under 500,000 distinct CDR3 sequences, less than 25% detected once. This CDR3 has 15 amino acids. Trimming stripped 2 bases from V and 0 bases from J, with 10 bases between. Germline values: CDR1 SGHTA, CDR2 FQGNSA. The sample is drawn from a study of regulatory T cells in long-lasting Graves disease. Noted time point: persistent/refractory GD, antithyroid drugs over 5 years with positive TRAb. Extracted RNA from PBMCs served as the source of the TCR library.

This clonotype was sampled from a female donor with Graves disease. The sample here was peripheral blood mononuclear cells (PBMCs), taken when the disease was refractory, from a patient treated with antithyroid drugs. The V gene is TRBV7-2, the J gene TRBJ1-1; D gene unclear. The CDR3 DNA is TGTGCCAGCAGCTTAAGGGTCCGGTTGAACACTGAAGCTTTCTTT. Amino acids: CASSLRVRLNTEAFF.